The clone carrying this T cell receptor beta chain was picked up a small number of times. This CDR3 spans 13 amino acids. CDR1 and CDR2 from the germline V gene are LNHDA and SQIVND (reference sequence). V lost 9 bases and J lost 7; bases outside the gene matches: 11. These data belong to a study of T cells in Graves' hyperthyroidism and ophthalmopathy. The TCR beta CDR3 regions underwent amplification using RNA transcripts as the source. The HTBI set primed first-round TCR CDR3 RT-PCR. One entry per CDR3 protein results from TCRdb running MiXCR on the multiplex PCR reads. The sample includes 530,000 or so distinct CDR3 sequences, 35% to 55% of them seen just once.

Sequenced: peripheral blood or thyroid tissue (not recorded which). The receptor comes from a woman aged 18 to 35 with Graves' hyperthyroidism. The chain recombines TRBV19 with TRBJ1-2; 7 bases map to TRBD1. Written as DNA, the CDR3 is TGTGCCAGCTCCGAAGACAGGGTTCTTGGCTACACCTTC. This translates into CASSEDRVLGYTF.